Described below is a single TCR beta chain sequence and its context. This sample stems from a study of T cell changes during pregnancy in multiple sclerosis. Sequencing was performed with immunoSEQ multiplex PCR; in TCRdb, only in-frame clones are kept and a portion is missing. Of about 36,000 clones in the sample, about 92% are singletons; the top ten hold 0.4% to 0.6%. V trimming: 5 bases; J trimming: 2 bases; junction bases outside the gene matches: 1. In germline, CDR1 is SEHNR, CDR2 FQNEAQ (reference sequence). This CDR3 region has 14 residues. The source is a female donor with multiple sclerosis, enrolled in a pregnancy study. The gene calls are TRBV7-9 and TRBJ1-3, with 9 nucleotides matching TRBD1. Sequencing was performed on CD4+ T cells from peripheral blood mononuclear cells, taken after pregnancy. The CDR3 region has the DNA TGTGCCAGCAGCCGGACAGGGGCTGGAAACACCATATATTTT. The encoded protein is CASSRTGAGNTIYF.